The 28 T cell receptor beta chains below were found in one sample sequenced in a study of shared clonotypes between healthy human individuals. Sequencing used immunoSEQ multiplex PCR; TCRdb keeps in-frame clones, though not all of them. The sample lists about 2.1 million clones, 90% to 95% occurring once. Only CD45RO-negative cells positively selected for CCR7 counted as naive CD8 cells, so terminally differentiated effector memory CD45RA+ cells were excluded. Sequenced input: naive CD8+ T cells from PBMCs. The receptors originated from a man in his late teens or twenties in good health. Some clones in this sample may be carry-over from other donors' samples.

The count of this clone is one. The rearrangement links TRBV29-1 to TRBJ2-2; no clear D gene. The CDR3 contains 12 residues. V was clipped by 4 bases and J by 5 bases, with 8 bases between them. Looked up from germline, CDR1 is SQVTM and CDR2 is ANQGSEA. CDR3 DNA: TGCAGCGTTGGCCTTCTAACCGGGGAGCTGTTTTTT. It codes for CSVGLLTGELFF.

This clone was counted a few times. The rearrangement joins TRBV7-9 to TRBJ1-1; D may be TRBD1 (6 bases). V lost 3 bases to trimming and J lost 7 bases, with 15 bases between them. The length of the CDR3 is 14 residues. CDR1 and CDR2 from the germline V gene are SEHNR and FQNEAQ (reference sequence). CDR3 sequence: CASSFSRGYDEAFF. The CDR3 region has the DNA TGTGCCAGCAGCTTCTCGAGGGGGTATGATGAAGCTTTCTTT.

The chain has TRBV7-9 and TRBJ1-1; no firm D call. Per the germline V gene, CDR1 is SEHNR and CDR2 is FQNEAQ (reference sequence). Trimming stripped 4 bases from V and 0 bases from J, with 12 bases between. The CDR3 is 15 amino acids. The CDR3 spells CASSSGVHLNTEAFF. CDR3 in DNA: TGTGCCAGCAGCTCCGGGGTACACTTGAACACTGAAGCTTTCTTT. Based on the CDR3 plus reference TRBV7-9 and TRBJ1-1, the full variable domain is DTGVSQNPRHKITKRGQNVTFRCDPISEHNRLYWYRQTLGQGPEFLTYFQNEAQLEKSRLLSDRFSAERPKGSFSTLEIQRTEQGDSAMYLCASSSGVHLNTEAFFGQGTRLTVV.

This clone was found a few times. J is TRBJ1-1 and V is TRBV2; D remains unclear. Germline V gene sequence: CDR1 SNHLY, CDR2 FYNNEI. The CDR3 spans 13 residues. The germline V and J ends were trimmed by 3 bases and 0 bases, with 5 bases remaining between them. DNA of the CDR3: TGTGCCAGCAGTGACTGGGTGAACACTGAAGCTTTCTTT. It yields the protein CASSDWVNTEAFF.

DNA of the CDR3: TGTGCCAGCAGCCTGGGGGGAGCGAATGAGCAGTTCTTC. Amino acids: CASSLGGANEQFF. The chain combines TRBV14 with TRBJ2-1, with D perhaps matching TRBD2 (6 bases). The CDR3 loop spans 13 amino acids. Germline lookup yields CDR1 SGHDN and CDR2 FVKESK. With 4 bases removed from V and 7 bases from J, the gap between germline ends came to 11 bases. The variable domain in full, with the rest retrieved from reference TRBV14 and TRBJ2-1, is EAGVTQFPSHSVIEKGQTVTLRCDPISGHDNLYWYRRVMGKEIKFLLHFVKESKQDESGMPNNRFLAERTGGTYSTLKVQPAELEDSGVYFCASSLGGANEQFFGPGTRLTVL.

The V call is TRBV7-9, the J call TRBJ2-7; either TRBD1 or TRBD2 may fit D (5 bases each). Trimming took off 5 bases at V and 6 bases at J, with 20 bases between the two ends. Per germline, CDR1 SEHNR and CDR2 FQNEAQ (reference sequence). The CDR3 totals 15 residues. Here the CDR3 DNA reads TGTGCCAGCAGCCCCCGATGGTCGGGGCCGGGCGAGCAGTACTTC. Protein: CASSPRWSGPGEQYF.

This clone was seen a single time. The chain is built from TRBV27 and TRBJ2-7, with D perhaps matching TRBD2 (6 bases). This CDR3 is built from 16 residues. CDR1 is MNHEY and CDR2 is SMNVEV in the germline V gene (reference sequence). V lost 5 bases to trimming and J lost 4 bases, with 21 bases between them. The CDR3 spells CASSPYGGVGSYEQYF. CDR3 nucleotides: TGTGCCAGCAGTCCCTACGGGGGAGTTGGTAGTTACGAGCAGTACTTC.

This chain joins TRBV7-9 and TRBJ2-4; tentative D call: TRBD1 (5 bases). V lost 5 bases, J lost 0 bases, and 14 bases lay in between. Germline assignment: CDR1 SEHNR and CDR2 FQNEAQ (reference sequence). The CDR3 has 16 residues. The CDR3 protein is CASSPAQVPAKNIQYF. The CDR3 coding sequence is TGTGCCAGCAGCCCCGCACAGGTGCCAGCCAAAAACATTCAGTACTTC.

This chain joins TRBV5-1 and TRBJ2-7, with TRBD2 matching over 9 bases. Germline V gene sequence: CDR1 SGHRS, CDR2 YFSETQ. Germline trimming cut 0 bases from V and 3 bases from J; bases unmatched to any gene: 10. This CDR3 is 17 amino acids long. CDR3 nucleotide sequence: TGCGCCAGCAGCTTGGTGGGTAGCGGGAGCTCCTACTACGAGCAGTACTTC. Protein sequence: CASSLVGSGSSYYEQYF.

This clone occurred once. This chain links TRBV27 with TRBJ2-3, with 8 bases identical to TRBD2. Trimming removed 2 bases from V and 4 bases from J; junction bases left unmatched: 5. Germline-derived CDR1 and CDR2 are MNHEY and SMNVEV (reference sequence). The CDR3 loop spans 15 amino acids. CDR3 DNA sequence: TGTGCCAGCAGTTTACCGTCAGCGGGAGCAGATACGCAGTATTTT. Residues: CASSLPSAGADTQYF.

Notes on this clone: Other nucleotide sequences in the sample specify the same CDR3. The chain carries TRBV5-1 and TRBJ1-1; D not resolved. This CDR3 is 14 amino acids long. The ends were cut back, 4 bases at V and 0 bases at J, with 10 bases in the middle. CDR1 is SGHRS and CDR2 is YFSETQ in the germline V gene. The CDR3 coding sequence is TGCGCCAGCAGCCTCTCGGGCCTGAACACTGAAGCTTTCTTT. Residues: CASSLSGLNTEAFF.

This chain connects TRBV2 to TRBJ2-1; no clear D gene. The CDR3 is 15 residues long. V shed 2 bases and J shed 9 bases, with 17 bases lying between them. CDR1 is SNHLY and CDR2 is FYNNEI in the germline V gene. In DNA, the CDR3 is TGTGCCAGCAGTGAACGGATAGTGGCCCATGGTGAGCAGTTCTTC. Encoded protein: CASSERIVAHGEQFF.

As for this clone: The same CDR3 also results from other DNA sequences found in this sample. V is TRBV7-9 and J is TRBJ1-1; possibly TRBD1 for D (5 bases). V lost 3 bases and J lost 0, with 8 bases in between. Per the germline V gene, CDR1 is SEHNR and CDR2 is FQNEAQ (reference sequence). This CDR3 region has 14 residues. CDR3 nucleotides: TGTGCCAGCAGCTTGGGAGGGGTGAACACTGAAGCTTTCTTT. It is translated as CASSLGGVNTEAFF.

The chain joins TRBV9 to TRBJ1-1; D uncertain. Between the trimmed V and J ends, which lost 0 bases and 8 bases, there was a span of 17 bases. Germline CDR1 and CDR2: SGDLS and YYNGEE. The CDR3 has 15 residues. CDR3 protein: CASSVGLIRSEEAFF. The DNA of the CDR3 is TGTGCCAGCAGCGTAGGCCTGATCAGATCAGAAGAAGCTTTCTTT.

The chain combines TRBV2 with TRBJ1-2, with 8 bases fitting TRBD1. The CDR3 length is 14 residues. After removal of 4 bases from V and 3 bases from J, the junction contained 4 bases not matched to a gene. Germline V gene lookup returns CDR1 SNHLY and CDR2 FYNNEI. CDR3 loop: CASSGGTGHYGYTF. The CDR3 nucleotides are TGTGCCAGCAGTGGCGGGACAGGCCACTATGGCTACACCTTC.

The rearrangement uses TRBV4-3 and TRBJ1-4, with 9 bases fitting TRBD1. CDR1 and CDR2 (germline): LGHNA, YSLEER. J lost 11 bases, V lost 0 bases, and 10 bases had no gene match. This CDR3 has 16 amino acids. CDR3: CASSQELGDRAGKLFF. The DNA for the CDR3 is TGCGCCAGCAGCCAAGAGCTGGGGGACAGGGCCGGGAAACTGTTTTTT.

The count of this clone is one. This chain connects TRBV4-1 to TRBJ2-3; 8 positions agree with TRBD2. The CDR3 contains 17 residues. Losses at the gene ends were 0 bases for V and 5 bases for J; bases not matched to a gene: 10. CDR1 MGHRA and CDR2 YSYEKL come from the germline V gene. The CDR3 loop reads CASSQEAGGSGRDTQYF. CDR3 nucleotide sequence: TGCGCCAGCAGCCAAGAGGCGGGAGGCTCGGGAAGAGATACGCAGTATTTT.

V is TRBV2 and J is TRBJ1-5; D not certain. Germline CDR1 and CDR2: SNHLY and FYNNEI. V was trimmed by 7 bases and J by 0 bases, leaving 22 bases between them. CDR3 length: 18 amino acids. Written as DNA, the CDR3 is TGTGCCAGCATGGCCCAGGAGGGAATTTTCAGTAGCAATCAGCCCCAGCATTTT. As protein: CASMAQEGIFSSNQPQHF.

The chain recombines TRBV10-2 with TRBJ2-3; TRBD1 might be the D (6 bases). Germline V lookup: CDR1 WSHSY, CDR2 SAAADI. Trimming stripped 4 bases from V and 5 bases from J, with 19 bases between. CDR3 size: 16 residues. The CDR3 region is CASSAIDPGVLDTQYF. DNA for the CDR3: TGCGCCAGCAGTGCAATTGACCCAGGGGTTTTAGATACGCAGTATTTT.

The gene calls are TRBV27 and TRBJ1-5; D gene ambiguous. This CDR3 contains 13 residues. CDR1 is MNHEY and CDR2 is SMNVEV in the germline V gene (reference sequence). The ends were cut back, 6 bases at V and 7 bases at J, with 13 bases in the middle. CDR3 protein: CASSRTYGQPQHF. For the CDR3, the DNA is TGTGCCAGCAGCCGGACTTATGGCCAGCCCCAGCATTTT.

The V gene is TRBV27, the J gene TRBJ2-7, with 7 bases lining up with TRBD2. This CDR3 contains 16 residues. The germline V gene has CDR1 MNHEY and CDR2 SMNVEV (reference sequence). The V segment lost 1 base and the J segment 4 bases; nucleotides outside the gene matches: 10. CDR3 region: CASSLLYTGGPYEQYF. In nucleotides, the CDR3 is TGTGCCAGCAGTTTATTATATACGGGAGGACCTTACGAGCAGTACTTC.

This clone was detected only a few times. The CDR3 sequence: CASSVLGSGEAFF. In DNA, the CDR3 is TGTGCCAGCAGCGTTTTGGGATCTGGTGAAGCTTTCTTT. The chain couples TRBV9 to TRBJ1-1; no clear D gene. V dropped 2 bases and J dropped 7 bases, with 12 bases sitting between them. In germline, CDR1 is SGDLS, CDR2 YYNGEE. CDR3 length equals 13 residues.

V usage is TRBV27 and J usage is TRBJ2-1, with a weak D call TRBD2 (6 bases). The germline V gene has CDR1 MNHEY and CDR2 SMNVEV (reference sequence). V was shortened by 4 bases and J by 7 bases, with 17 bases between the two germline ends. There are 15 residues in the CDR3. CDR3 amino acids: CASSSPSGRGNEQFF. CDR3 coding DNA: TGTGCCAGCAGTTCGCCCTCAGGACGGGGGAATGAGCAGTTCTTC.

The chain recombines TRBV7-9 with TRBJ1-1; D unresolved. The CDR3 has 15 amino acids. The germline V and J ends were trimmed by 4 bases and 4 bases, with 16 bases remaining between them. CDR1 and CDR2 from the germline V gene are SEHNR and FQNEAQ (reference sequence). As DNA, the CDR3 is TGTGCCAGCAGCTCCGGGTTCGGGAGGAGCACTGAAGCTTTCTTT. This translates into CASSSGFGRSTEAFF.

Turning to this clone: At the DNA level, this CDR3 is encoded by other sequences in the same sample as well. V usage is TRBV4-3 and J usage is TRBJ1-3, with 7 bases identical to TRBD1. Germline CDR1 reads LGHNA; CDR2 reads YSLEER. V was pared by 1 base and J by 0 bases, with 3 bases of the junction left unmatched. CDR3 length: 16 amino acids. The CDR3 reads CASSQGTGASGNTIYF. DNA of the CDR3: TGCGCCAGCAGCCAAGGGACAGGCGCCTCTGGAAACACCATATATTTT.

The chain carries TRBV7-2 and TRBJ2-1, with D perhaps TRBD2 (5 bases). This CDR3 is 18 amino acids long. Germline CDR1 SGHTA, CDR2 FQGNSA. V dropped 1 base and J dropped 2 bases, with 18 bases sitting between them. The CDR3 region has the DNA TGTGCCAGCAGCTTAGATCCCCCCACAGCGGATACCTACAATGAGCAGTTCTTC. Protein sequence: CASSLDPPTADTYNEQFF.

The gene calls are TRBV5-1 and TRBJ2-7, with D hard to call. The germline gives CDR1 SGHRS, CDR2 YFSETQ. The CDR3 length is 11 residues. V lost 4 bases to trimming and J lost 5 bases, with 7 bases between them. The CDR3 DNA reads as TGCGCCAGCAGCGGACCCCACGAGCAGTACTTC. Encoded protein: CASSGPHEQYF.

The chain couples TRBV6-1 to TRBJ2-1; a possible D gene is TRBD1 (5 bases). Germline V gene lookup returns CDR1 MNHNS and CDR2 SASEGT. The CDR3 length is 13 residues. V was pared by 7 bases and J by 5 bases, with 12 bases between. The CDR3 loop reads CASIVDINNEQFF. The CDR3 region has the DNA TGTGCCAGCATCGTGGACATTAACAATGAGCAGTTCTTC.